Detailed here is one T cell receptor (beta chain). Its antigen specificity is not known. Base qualities are not recorded, but no much larger clone differs from it by a single base. Library construction relied on 5' RACE. The instrument was an Illumina HiSeq 2500. A second PCR of roughly 7 to 12 cycles was performed with a sample-barcoded 5' primer and a J-beta primer mix. A template-switch 5' adaptor carrying 12 random nucleotides introduced a unique molecular identifier onto each TCR beta cDNA molecule. Each sample yielded at least 2.5 million CDR3-containing paired-end reads. All of the RNA was converted into first-strand cDNA using the Mint cDNA synthesis kit, with a TRBC-specific oligonucleotide serving as the primer. Following uracil-DNA glycosylase treatment, a first 18-cycle PCR with universal primers M1SS and BC2_uni_R was performed on all cDNA. As for the authors' bioinformatics: For normalization, 1 million high-quality reads, each with a distinct molecular identifier, were randomly selected from each sample. Instead of being binned into consensus sequences, reads with shared molecular identifiers were discarded. MiTCR, run with a Q25 quality threshold and the strictest error-elimination algorithm, handled CDR3 identification, clonotype clustering and error correction. A nonparametric unseen species model with Euler transformation was used to estimate lower-bound total TCR beta diversity. TCRdb reworked the public reads: Q25 trimming with fastp, MiXCR clone assembly, productive beta chains retained. When rows share a CDR3 protein, they turn into one entry using the most common DNA and genes. The V and J calls were not made by the authors but by TCRdb's processing. A total of nearly 1 million distinct CDR3 sequences appear in this sample, around 54% of them only once. 20% to 25% of the sample belongs to the ten largest clones.

The donors were 40 or so Caucasian individuals from Russia, aged roughly 6 to 90 years, who were systemically healthy. Approximately 9 milliliters of peripheral blood were collected from each donor into EDTA-treated Vacutainer tubes. Ficoll-Paque density-gradient centrifugation was used to isolate PBMCs, with at least 7 million obtained per sample. Trizol reagent was used to extract total RNA from the PBMCs, yielding at least 6 micrograms per sample. For every donor, an aliquot of PBMCs went through flow cytometry to measure the percentages of naive CD45RAhigh/CD27high T cells. This sample stems from a study of blood T cells in healthy people across ages (dated by TCRdb to between 2015 and 2016). Describing the broader study: In model experiments, template switching captured roughly one uniquely barcoded TCR beta cDNA molecule for every two T cells. To track age-related changes in TCR beta repertoire diversity, the study relied on deep sequencing normalized with unique cDNA molecular identifiers. The donors were split into four age groups: young (average around 15 years), middle-aged (roughly 39), aged (62) and long-lived (over 75). Donors of different ages were randomly distributed across sequencing lanes to avoid experimental bias. Using the same blood draw, the study looked at two additional independent replicas of 1 million unique cDNA reads for two donors, one aged 18 to 30 and the other aged 80 or older. What the study reported, not specific to this receptor: Donor CMV infection status was unknown, potentially confounding age-related changes in expanded clonotypes. Total diversity estimates from one million sequenced T cells were considered lower bounds and underestimates. As age increased, observed TCR beta diversity per million T cells dropped in a roughly linear way, and a significant reduction was already evident by age roughly 40. Compared with the aged group, the long-lived group had more naive CD4+ T cells, fewer expanded clones and increased TCR diversity, suggesting age selection. Bulk unsorted PBMC profiling prevented conclusive comparison of naive and antigen-experienced compartments. The percentage of naive T cells measured by flow cytometry correlated strongly with observed TCR beta diversity.

Trimming takes 0 bases from V and 0 bases from J, and the germline ends sit 12 bases apart. The germline V gene gives CDR1 as MNHEY and CDR2 as SVGAGI. There are 16 amino acids in the CDR3, from cysteine to phenylalanine inclusive. Here the CDR3 DNA is all that survives: 48 bases in frame from base 1. The sequence joins TRBV6-5 to TRBJ2-7; the D segment could be TRBD2, given 6 matching bases. This clonotype was sampled from a woman in her sixties or seventies in good health. The material sequenced was blood. The CDR3 protein sequence reads: CASSYSRTIGSYEQYF. The DNA reads as follows: TGTGCCAGCAGTTACTCGAGGACTATCGGCTCCTACGAGCAGTACTTC.